These 17 T cell receptor beta chains were all obtained from the same sample, sequenced in a study of blood T cells in healthy people across ages. Through a sample-barcoded 5' primer and a J-beta primer mix, a second PCR was run for 7 to 11 cycles. TCRdb ran MiXCR on the 5' RACE reads and lists one entry per CDR3 protein. The sample consists of about 680,000 distinct CDR3 sequences, around half of them appearing once. The sequenced material came from blood. The receptor source for this set is a woman between 55 and 75 years old in good health.

The J gene is TRBJ2-7, the V gene TRBV9; TRBD1 or TRBD2 may be the D gene (5 bases each). The germline gives CDR1 SGDLS, CDR2 YYNGEE. The ends were cut back, 0 bases at V and 2 bases at J, with 9 bases in the middle. The CDR3 extends over 14 amino acids. The CDR3 DNA reads as TGTGCCAGCAGCGTAGGGGACCCGACCTACGAGCAGTACTTC. This gives the protein CASSVGDPTYEQYF.

The genes are TRBV18 and TRBJ1-2; D remains unclear. V lost 0 bases, J lost 8 bases, and 13 bases lay in between. There are 14 residues in the CDR3. Germline values: CDR1 KGHSH, CDR2 LQKENI. CDR3 amino acids: CASSPPGRATGYTF. CDR3 nucleotide sequence: TGTGCCAGCTCACCACCGGGCCGCGCGACGGGCTACACCTTC. Combining the CDR3 with reference TRBV18 and TRBJ1-2 gives the whole variable domain NAGVMQNPRHLVRRRGQEARLRCSPMKGHSHVYWYRQLPEEGLKFMVYLQKENIIDESGMPKERFSAEFPKEGPSILRIQQVVRGDSAAYFCASSPPGRATGYTFGSGTRLTVV.

In its sample, this clonotype was seen a few times. The chain employs TRBV12-3 or TRBV12-4 and TRBJ1-2, with a possible D match to TRBD1 (5 bases). Trimming took off 5 bases at V and 2 bases at J, with 18 bases between the two ends. The CDR3 runs to 16 residues. CDR3 coding DNA: TGTGCCAGCAGTATAAGGGACTTTAGGGTAAACTATGGCTACACCTTC. It is translated as CASSIRDFRVNYGYTF.

The genes are TRBV5-6 and TRBJ2-7; no reliable D call. With the DNA end fitting TRBJ2-5 better, the J assignment may be wrong. The CDR3 covers 15 residues. Germline assignment: CDR1 SGHDT and CDR2 YYEEEE. The CDR3 sequence: CASSLLRLVPETQYF. The CDR3 nucleotides read TGTGCCAGCAGCTTGTTACGTCTAGTCCCCGAGACCCAGTACTTC.

V and J are TRBV20-1 and TRBJ2-1; possibly TRBD1 or TRBD2 for D (5 bases each). Germline V gives CDR1 DFQATT, CDR2 SNEGSKA (reference sequence). V was trimmed by 3 bases and J by 6 bases, leaving 18 bases between them. This CDR3 spans 15 amino acids. The CDR3 here is CSARLRDGRPNEQFF. DNA for the CDR3: TGCAGTGCTAGGCTCCGGGACGGACGTCCCAATGAGCAGTTCTTC.

This chain connects TRBV7-9 to TRBJ2-7; D call uncertain. CDR1 is SEHNR, CDR2 FQNEAQ, per germline (reference sequence). CDR3 size: 14 residues. Trimming stripped 2 bases from V and 1 base from J, with 9 bases between. CDR3 sequence (DNA): TGTGCCAGCAGCTTAAGAGCACAGTCCTACGAGCAGTACTTC. Translation: CASSLRAQSYEQYF.

The gene calls are TRBV27 and TRBJ2-7; 7 bases match TRBD1. With 3 bases clipped from V and 7 bases from J, the junction kept 9 bases outside the gene matches. CDR3 length: 14 amino acids. Germline CDR1 is MNHEY and CDR2 is SMNVEV (reference sequence). The CDR3 nucleotides are TGTGCCAGCAGTTTTTTAGGCAGGGGGTTTGAGCAGTACTTC. As protein: CASSFLGRGFEQYF.

The V and J genes are TRBV4-1 and TRBJ2-2, with 9 bases matching TRBD1. From germline, CDR1 is MGHRA and CDR2 YSYEKL. V lost 4 bases and J lost 6; bases outside the gene matches: 9. CDR3 length: 16 residues. The CDR3 reads CASSLLPRQGAGELFF. CDR3 DNA: TGCGCCAGCAGCCTTCTACCGAGACAGGGGGCCGGGGAGCTGTTTTTT.

The chain recombines TRBV30 with TRBJ1-4, with a possible D match to TRBD1 (6 bases). CDR1 GTSNPN and CDR2 SVGIG come from the germline V gene (reference sequence). Trimming cost V 4 bases and J 8 bases, with 14 bases left between them. The CDR3 sequence is 13 residues long. CDR3 sequence reads: CAWNSGAGEKLFF. DNA for the CDR3: TGTGCCTGGAATTCAGGGGCTGGAGAAAAACTGTTTTTT.

The sample holds a few counts of this clonotype. V usage is TRBV2 and J usage is TRBJ2-3; D remains unclear. The CDR3 consists of 16 residues. Trimming took 7 bases from V and 6 from J, leaving 23 bases between them. CDR1 SNHLY and CDR2 FYNNEI come from the germline V gene. This CDR3 reads CASNLERQPKLDTQYF. In DNA, the CDR3 is TGTGCCAGCAATCTGGAGAGGCAGCCGAAGCTTGATACGCAGTATTTT.

The chain is built from TRBV2 and TRBJ2-7; D gene unclear. The ends were cut back, 2 bases at V and 0 bases at J, with 8 bases in the middle. Looked up from germline, CDR1 is SNHLY and CDR2 is FYNNEI. This CDR3 is built from 14 residues. The chain's CDR3 is CASSETLGSYEQYF. In DNA form, the CDR3 reads TGTGCCAGCAGTGAAACTCTAGGCTCCTACGAGCAGTACTTC.

Worth noting for this clonotype: The junction departs from the called germline gene at one end, perhaps through a read error. This sequence joins TRBV29-1 and TRBJ2-5; D remains ambiguous. Germline values: CDR1 SQVTM, CDR2 ANQGSEA. There are 11 residues in the CDR3. CDR3 coding DNA: TGCAGCACTTCGATCCAAGGGACCCAGTACTTC. Its protein product is CSTSIQGTQYF.

V and J are TRBV6-6 and TRBJ1-4, with no clear D. Trimming removed 4 bases at V and 0 bases at J, with 9 bases between. This CDR3 has 15 amino acids. Germline CDR1 MNHNY, CDR2 SVGAGI (reference sequence). The CDR3 protein is CASSSSATTNEKLFF. In DNA, the CDR3 is TGTGCCAGCAGTTCCTCGGCGACAACTAATGAAAAACTGTTTTTT.

This clonotype came up a few times. V is TRBV10-3 and J is TRBJ2-7, with D tentatively TRBD2 (6 bases). Per germline, CDR1 ENHRY and CDR2 SYGVKD. The CDR3 has 17 amino acids. Trimming removed 0 bases at V and 3 bases at J, with 18 bases between. CDR3 sequence reads: CAISESGAGPRGYEQYF. Here the CDR3 DNA reads TGTGCCATCAGTGAGTCCGGCGCGGGACCCCGCGGCTACGAGCAGTACTTC.

This clonotype occurred once. J is TRBJ2-1 and V is TRBV20-1; perhaps TRBD1 as D (8 bases). V was cut by 2 bases and J by 9 bases, with 20 bases left in between. Germline CDR1 and CDR2: DFQATT and SNEGSKA (reference sequence). The CDR3 loop spans 15 amino acids. The CDR3 sequence: CSARPRTGQRGEQFF. CDR3 in DNA: TGCAGTGCTAGACCCCGGACAGGGCAGCGGGGTGAGCAGTTCTTC.

The chain's CDR3 is CASSQEPVRSYEQYF. CDR3 nucleotide sequence: TGCGCCAGCAGCCAAGAGCCAGTGAGATCCTACGAGCAGTACTTC. V and J are TRBV4-1 and TRBJ2-7; D unclear. The V and J ends lost 0 bases and 1 base respectively, with 10 bases between them. Per the germline V gene, CDR1 is MGHRA and CDR2 is YSYEKL. The CDR3 covers 15 residues.

The gene calls are TRBV9 and TRBJ1-4; the D is unclear. V lost 3 bases to trimming and J lost 3 bases, with 6 bases between them. The V gene's germline CDR1 is SGDLS and CDR2 YYNGEE. This CDR3 is 13 amino acids long. CDR3 region: CASSGRPNEKLFF. Written as DNA, the CDR3 is TGTGCCAGCAGCGGACGGCCTAATGAAAAACTGTTTTTT.